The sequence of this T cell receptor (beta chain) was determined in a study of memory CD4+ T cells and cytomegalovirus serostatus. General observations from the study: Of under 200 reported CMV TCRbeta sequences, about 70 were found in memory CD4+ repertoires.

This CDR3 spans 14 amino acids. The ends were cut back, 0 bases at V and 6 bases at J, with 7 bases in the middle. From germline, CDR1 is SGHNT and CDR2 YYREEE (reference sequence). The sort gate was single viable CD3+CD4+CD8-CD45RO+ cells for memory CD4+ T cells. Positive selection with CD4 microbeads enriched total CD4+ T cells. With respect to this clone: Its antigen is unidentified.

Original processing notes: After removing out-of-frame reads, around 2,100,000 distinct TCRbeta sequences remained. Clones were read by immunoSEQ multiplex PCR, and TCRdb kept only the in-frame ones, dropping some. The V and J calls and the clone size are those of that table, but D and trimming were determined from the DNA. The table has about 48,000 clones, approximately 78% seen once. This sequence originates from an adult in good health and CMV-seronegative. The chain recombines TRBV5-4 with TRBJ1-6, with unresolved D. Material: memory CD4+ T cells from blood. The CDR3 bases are TGTGCCAGCAGCTTGGCGGGAGGTAATTCACCCCTCCACTTT. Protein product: CASSLAGGNSPLHF.